The next 16 T cell receptor beta chains were all read from a single sample in a study of control samples from healthy donors and cancer patients. Some clones are missing from TCRdb's copy, which holds only in-frame ones; the method was immunoSEQ multiplex PCR. Among 65,000 to 85,000 clones listed, around 87% were seen once. The sample was PBMCs. These receptors were obtained from a woman between 45 and 60 years old with head and neck cancer.

About this clone: Other DNA sequences in the same sample also yield this CDR3. This chain joins TRBV3-1 (or the pseudogene TRBV3-2) and TRBJ1-1, with D hard to call. Per germline, CDR1 LGHDT and CDR2 YNNKEL (reference sequence). V gave up 0 bases and J gave up 7 bases, with 3 bases separating them. This CDR3 contains 11 residues. CDR3 nucleotide sequence: TGTGCCAGCAGCCAAGAAGGTGAAGCTTTCTTT. Its translation: CASSQEGEAFF.

This clone appeared once. The rearrangement links TRBV5-6 to TRBJ1-1; possible D gene TRBD1, 5 bases. The CDR3 length is 14 residues. V lost 2 bases, J lost 1 base, and 9 bases lay in between. The V gene's germline CDR1 is SGHDT and CDR2 YYEEEE. CDR3 amino acids: CASSLIGQNTEAFF. The CDR3 nucleotides read TGTGCCAGCAGCTTAATTGGACAGAACACTGAAGCTTTCTTT.

The V call is TRBV30, the J call TRBJ2-7; D perhaps matches TRBD1 (6 bases). Per the germline V gene, CDR1 is GTSNPN and CDR2 is SVGIG (reference sequence). Trimming cost V 3 bases and J 0 bases, with 21 bases left between them. This CDR3 has 17 residues. The CDR3 DNA is TGTGCCTGGAGGCCCCCCCCAGGGGTATCCTACTCCTACGAGCAGTACTTC. This encodes CAWRPPPGVSYSYEQYF.

This chain links TRBV11-2 with TRBJ2-7, with D uncertain. V gave up 1 base and J gave up 7 bases, with 14 bases separating them. The CDR3 length is 14 residues. Germline assignment: CDR1 SGHAT and CDR2 FQNNGV. The CDR3 is CASSLGVMGGEQYF. The CDR3 DNA follows: TGTGCCAGCAGCTTAGGTGTTATGGGTGGAGAGCAGTACTTC.

The rearrangement uses TRBV6-2 or TRBV6-3 and TRBJ1-5; D gene unclear. This CDR3 has 14 residues. The germline gives CDR1 MNHEY, CDR2 SVGEGT. Trimming took 4 bases from V and 3 from J, leaving 10 bases between them. The CDR3, as DNA: TGTGCCAGCAGTTTTTTGGAATCCAATCAGCCCCAGCATTTT. It encodes CASSFLESNQPQHF.

V usage is TRBV4-1 and J usage is TRBJ1-2, with a weak D call TRBD1 (6 bases). The CDR3 is 14 residues long. Germline V gene sequence: CDR1 MGHRA, CDR2 YSYEKL. The V end was cut by 4 bases, the J end by 8 bases, with 17 bases between. CDR3 sequence: CASSPTGGLAGYTF. For the CDR3, the DNA is TGCGCCAGCAGCCCGACCGGGGGGCTCGCCGGCTACACCTTC.

This chain uses TRBV5-4 with TRBJ1-4, with TRBD1 matching over 9 bases. V trimming: 5 bases; J trimming: 6 bases; junction bases outside the gene matches: 8. This CDR3 has 15 amino acids. The germline CDR1 and CDR2 sequences are SGHNT and YYREEE (reference sequence). The CDR3 DNA reads TGTGCCAGCAGAGATATGACAGGGGGAGATGAAAAACTGTTTTTT. This encodes CASRDMTGGDEKLFF.

J is TRBJ1-1 and V is TRBV7-9; D unclear. CDR1 and CDR2 (germline): SEHNR, FQNEAQ (reference sequence). The CDR3 is 13 residues long. Trimming took off 8 bases at V and 1 base at J, with 11 bases between the two ends. The CDR3 loop is CASGPSGNTEAFF. The CDR3 bases are TGTGCCAGCGGCCCTTCGGGGAACACTGAAGCTTTCTTT. The full variable domain, with the rest looked up from reference TRBV7-9 and TRBJ1-1, is DTGVSQNPRHKITKRGQNVTFRCDPISEHNRLYWYRQTLGQGPEFLTYFQNEAQLEKSRLLSDRFSAERPKGSFSTLEIQRTEQGDSAMYLCASGPSGNTEAFFGQGTRLTVV.

This clone was observed a handful of times. The chain links TRBV29-1 to TRBJ1-2; D remains ambiguous. V lost 2 bases and J lost 4, with 5 bases in between. CDR1 SQVTM and CDR2 ANQGSEA come from the germline V gene. There are 11 residues in the CDR3. The CDR3 sequence: CSVETAYGYTF. The CDR3 DNA is TGCAGCGTTGAAACCGCCTATGGCTACACCTTC.

The V and J genes are TRBV27 and TRBJ2-5, with D unresolved. The CDR3 has 11 amino acids. CDR1 and CDR2 from the germline V gene are MNHEY and SMNVEV (reference sequence). V shed 3 bases and J shed 5 bases, with 4 bases lying between them. The CDR3 sequence is CASSFKETQYF. DNA of the CDR3: TGTGCCAGCAGTTTTAAGGAGACCCAGTACTTC.

The chain recombines TRBV2 with TRBJ1-1, with TRBD1 identical over 7 bases. The J segment lost 1 base and the V segment lost 3 bases, leaving 17 bases of the junction unmatched. The germline V gene has CDR1 SNHLY and CDR2 FYNNEI. The CDR3 covers 19 residues. CDR3 amino acids: CASSEAPRGTEHKNTEAFF. Here the CDR3 DNA reads TGTGCCAGCAGTGAGGCCCCTAGGGGGACAGAGCACAAGAACACTGAAGCTTTCTTT.

The V gene is TRBV9, the J gene TRBJ1-4; unclear D gene. Germline lookup yields CDR1 SGDLS and CDR2 YYNGEE. CDR3 size: 16 residues. Trimming removed 0 bases at V and 8 bases at J, with 17 bases between. The CDR3 DNA sequence: TGTGCCAGCAGCGTAGCAGCGCAGAGCCCAGCCGAAAAACTGTTTTTT. Translation gives CASSVAAQSPAEKLFF.

This rearrangement joins TRBV28 to TRBJ1-5; D gene uncertain. V dropped 6 bases and J dropped 0 bases, with 12 bases sitting between them. CDR3 size: 15 residues. The V gene's germline CDR1 is MDHEN and CDR2 SYDVKM. The CDR3 sequence: CASRSDVGSNQPQHF. CDR3 nucleotide sequence: TGTGCCAGCAGATCCGATGTGGGTAGCAATCAGCCCCAGCATTTT.

The V call is TRBV14, the J call TRBJ2-7; D not resolved. The germline V gene encodes CDR1 SGHDN and CDR2 FVKESK. V was clipped by 4 bases and J by 8 bases, with 24 bases between them. The CDR3 runs 16 residues. The CDR3 region is CASSRGQQGSYGQQYF. The CDR3 DNA reads as TGTGCCAGCAGCCGGGGTCAGCAAGGTTCCTACGGCCAGCAGTACTTC.

The CDR3 DNA is TGTGCCAGCAGTTACGTAGGGGGGTATGGCTACACCTTC. Translating gives CASSYVGGYGYTF. The J gene is TRBJ1-2, the V gene TRBV6-5, with TRBD1 as a possible D gene (6 bases). This CDR3 has 13 amino acids. Trimming stripped 2 bases from V and 5 bases from J, with 9 bases between. Germline V lookup: CDR1 MNHEY, CDR2 SVGAGI.

CDR3 region: CASSYTRGSNTQYF. The DNA for the CDR3 is TGTGCCAGCAGTTACACCAGGGGGTCAAATACGCAGTATTTT. This chain joins TRBV6-5 and TRBJ2-3; 7 bases are a match to TRBD1. Germline V gene sequence: CDR1 MNHEY, CDR2 SVGAGI. The CDR3 is 14 residues long. The J segment lost 7 bases and the V segment lost 2 bases, leaving 6 bases of the junction unmatched.